This entry features one TCR beta chain sequence. Its recognized antigen is unknown. No base quality information exists; no much larger clone differs at one position. The donors were healthy, HIV-negative adults who had no recently reported acute infections or vaccinations. Only Caucasian adults living in Nashville, Tennessee, USA were represented among the donors. For unsorted samples, about 87 million PBMCs were counted, and genomic DNA was extracted using the QIAamp DNA Blood Mini kit. After blood collection by leukapheresis, PBMCs were isolated using Ficoll-Histopaque density gradient centrifugation and then cryopreserved in the vapor phase of liquid nitrogen. The data originate from a study of shared clonotypes between healthy human individuals (dated by TCRdb to 2020 to 2022). The study in broad terms: A few men and two women, aged 18 to 49 years, made up the cohort. The study deeply sequenced blood TCR repertoires of several healthy adults to estimate repertoire size and the extent of clonotype sharing between individuals. To increase sequencing depth and limit assay-specific biases, different laboratories used diverse techniques to prepare libraries and sequence TCR repertoires. Between about 0.94 and 8.9 billion PBMCs per donor were obtained by leukapheresis. Overall study outcomes, separate from this receptor: Sampling was restricted to blood, and TCR repertoires in tissue are likely to differ from TCR repertoires in blood. Based on pairwise subsampling, the degree of clonotype sharing among donors was expected to be affected by sequencing depth. The genetic and exposure-history diversity represented was limited by the small number of donors.

From cysteine to phenylalanine, the CDR3 is 13 amino acids long. The CDR3 DNA has 39 bases and is translated from base 1. V sheds 3 bases and J sheds 3 bases, leaving 5 bases between their ends. Based on the germline V gene, the CDR1 and CDR2 sequences are MRHNA and SNTAGT. Using the deep immunoSEQ assay, multiplex PCR amplified TCR CDR3 regions from genomic DNA. Extracted genomic DNA from each cell subset was spread evenly across all wells of several immunoSEQ 96-well plates, with each plate serving as a replicate. For unsorted PBMC, each replicate PCR was loaded with approximately 320 ng genomic DNA, equivalent to some 27,000 T cell genomes. Ten immunoSEQ deep assay plates were used to sequence unsorted PBMC genomic DNA. Purified libraries were quantified with a Qubit 3.0 fluorometer, sized on a Bioanalyzer 2100, and re-quantified with the KAPA Library Quantification kit. A separate single-read 150-cycle Illumina NextSeq 550 flow cell was used to sequence each immunoSEQ 96-well plate. The paper's processing steps were these. The immunoSEQ output contained only junctional sequences without quality scores, so filtering could not match that applied to full-length reads. To assign V/J genes and CDR3, sequences were annotated against IMGT germline references using PyIR, a Python wrapper for IgBLAST v1.9. Reads were removed for weak V/J assignments (E-value above 1e-6), missing CDR3, stop codons, out-of-frame junctions, or ambiguous translated residues. A V3J clonotype was defined by an identical inferred V gene, J gene, and CDR3 amino acid sequence. Percentage overlap between repertoires was computed as shared unique clonotypes divided by the size of the smaller repertoire. Three approaches were used to assess repertoire richness: RTK rarefaction, the Chao1 estimator, and Recon v2.1 estimates of unobserved clonotypes. In its TCRdb copy, this immuneACCESS table keeps in-frame sequences only and misses some clones. Where compared with another copy, unresolved V genes explain less than half of these, and the others have no known cause. The V and J calls and clone size were taken over from that table, and D and trimming were inferred from the DNA. The sample includes some 490,000 clones, with approximately 82% observed a single time. The ten top clones hold around 12% of the sample.

Sequencing was performed on PBMCs. This receptor chain uses TRBV6-4 and TRBJ2-2; TRBD2 is a possible D gene, resting on 5 matching bases. The sequence was collected from a woman between 40 and 50 years old in good health. Some clones in this sample may be carry-over from other donors' samples. CDR3 sequence: CASSERDTGELFF. DNA sequence: TGTGCCAGCAGTGAGCGGGACACCGGGGAGCTGTTTTTT.